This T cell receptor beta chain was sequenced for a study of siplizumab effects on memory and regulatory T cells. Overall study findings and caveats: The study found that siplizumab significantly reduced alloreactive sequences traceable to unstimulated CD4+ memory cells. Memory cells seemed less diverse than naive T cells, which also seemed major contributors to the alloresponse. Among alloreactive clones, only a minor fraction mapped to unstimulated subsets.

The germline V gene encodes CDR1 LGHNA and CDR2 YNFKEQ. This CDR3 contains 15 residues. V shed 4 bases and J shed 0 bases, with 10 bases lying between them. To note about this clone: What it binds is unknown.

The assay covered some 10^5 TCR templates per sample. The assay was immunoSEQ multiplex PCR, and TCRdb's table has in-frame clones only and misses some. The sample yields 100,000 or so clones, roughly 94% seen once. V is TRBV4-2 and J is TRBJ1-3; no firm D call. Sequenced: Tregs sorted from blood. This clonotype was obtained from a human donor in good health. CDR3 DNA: TGTGCCAGCAGCCTCGTCGGGCCCTCTGGAAACACCATATATTTT. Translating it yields CASSLVGPSGNTIYF.